Following are 22 T cell receptor beta chains from one sample sequenced in a study of shared clonotypes between healthy human individuals (dated by TCRdb to 2018 to 2020). The method was the immunoSEQ multiplex PCR assay. Entries here come from immuneACCESS through TCRdb and include only in-frame sequences with V and J called. Some clones fail to appear in such tables; in the studies checked, an unresolved V gene covers under half of the shortfall, and the cause of the remainder is unknown. This sample has approximately 720,000 clones in its table, and 92% of those were observed once. Of the sample, 24% falls within the top ten clones. CD8 naive samples consisted of CD45RO-negative cells that were positively selected for CCR7, yielding a CD45RA+CCR7+ population without TemRA cells. The sequenced material came from naive CD8+ T cells sorted from blood. The sample's cell subset or site, from its label and the paper: CD45RA+CCR7+. These receptors were obtained from a young man in good health.

V usage is TRBV7-9 and J usage is TRBJ2-7; D ambiguous. The CDR3 consists of 13 residues. With 5 bases removed from V and 1 base from J, the gap between germline ends came to 9 bases. CDR1 SEHNR and CDR2 FQNEAQ come from the germline V gene (reference sequence). The DNA for the CDR3 is TGTGCCAGCAGCCCATCTATATCCTACGAGCAGTACTTC. Translation: CASSPSISYEQYF. The full variable domain, in which reference TRBV7-9 and TRBJ2-7 provide the parts outside the CDR3, is DTGVSQNPRHKITKRGQNVTFRCDPISEHNRLYWYRQTLGQGPEFLTYFQNEAQLEKSRLLSDRFSAERPKGSFSTLEIQRTEQGDSAMYLCASSPSISYEQYFGPGTRLTVT.

The rearrangement uses TRBV10-3 and TRBJ1-1, with D perhaps matching TRBD1 (5 bases). Germline V gene data show CDR1 as ENHRY and CDR2 as SYGVKD. Trimming removed 0 bases from V and 5 bases from J, with 13 bases in between. The CDR3 extends over 15 amino acids. Written as DNA, the CDR3 is TGTGCCATCAGTGAGTCGGTAGGGCGGGGGACTGAAGCTTTCTTT. Protein sequence: CAISESVGRGTEAFF.

The V gene is TRBV27, the J gene TRBJ2-7; possible D gene TRBD1, 6 bases. Germline CDR1 reads MNHEY; CDR2 reads SMNVEV (reference sequence). Trimming took off 5 bases at V and 5 bases at J, with 19 bases between the two ends. There are 15 residues in the CDR3. CDR3 loop: CASSHMGVQGHEQYF. Written as DNA, the CDR3 is TGTGCCAGCAGTCATATGGGGGTACAGGGTCACGAGCAGTACTTC.

The count of this clone is one. V usage is TRBV6-5 and J usage is TRBJ2-7; TRBD1 aligns across 10 bases. The CDR3 loop spans 15 amino acids. Germline V gene lookup returns CDR1 MNHEY and CDR2 SVGAGI. Losses at the gene ends were 4 bases for V and 5 bases for J; bases not matched to a gene: 8. CDR3 protein: CASSSLTGGVNEQYF. Written as DNA, the CDR3 is TGTGCCAGCAGTTCCCTGACAGGGGGCGTGAACGAGCAGTACTTC.

The J gene is TRBJ1-4, the V gene TRBV6-1, with D tentatively TRBD1 (5 bases). Germline CDR1 and CDR2: MNHNS and SASEGT. V lost 6 bases and J lost 0, with 11 bases in between. This CDR3 spans 15 amino acids. CDR3 coding DNA: TGTGCCAGCAGCGGGTCGACAGCAACTAATGAAAAACTGTTTTTT. This codes for CASSGSTATNEKLFF.

The chain recombines TRBV5-1 with TRBJ2-1, with 13 bases fitting TRBD2. The CDR3 has 15 residues. Germline CDR1 and CDR2: SGHRS and YFSETQ. Unmatched junction bases numbered 5, after V lost 4 bases and J lost 7 bases. The CDR3: CASSPGTSGMNEQFF. For the CDR3, the DNA is TGCGCCAGCAGCCCAGGGACTAGCGGGATGAATGAGCAGTTCTTC.

V and J are TRBV21-1 and TRBJ2-1; no check of the table's D call, TRBD2, against the DNA was made. TRBV21-1 is an annotated pseudogene. This CDR3 has 15 residues. The CDR3 nucleotides are TGTGCCAGCAGAGGCGAGCGGGAGGAGTACAATGAGCAGTTCTTC. Protein: CASRGEREEYNEQFF.

The gene calls are TRBV25-1 and TRBJ1-2, with a possible D match to TRBD1 (5 bases). The CDR3 spans 16 residues. Germline-derived CDR1 and CDR2 are MGHDK and SYGVNS. The V end was cut by 0 bases, the J end by 4 bases, with 15 bases between. CDR3 DNA sequence: TGTGCCAGCAGTGAATACAGCAGGGAGCGGGTCTATGGCTACACCTTC. Protein sequence: CASSEYSRERVYGYTF.

The chain recombines TRBV7-6 with TRBJ2-3; 9 positions match TRBD2. With V trimmed by 7 bases and J by 2 bases, 10 bases remained unmatched. The CDR3 runs to 16 residues. Germline CDR1 reads SGHVS; CDR2 reads FNYEAQ. The CDR3 bases are TGTGCCAGCACTCCCCGAACTAGCGGGTCCACAGATACGCAGTATTTT. It is translated as CASTPRTSGSTDTQYF.

V is TRBV28 and J is TRBJ1-1; D is undetermined. Germline V lookup: CDR1 MDHEN, CDR2 SYDVKM. Trimming took off 7 bases at V and 3 bases at J, with 15 bases between the two ends. This CDR3 comprises 14 residues. The CDR3 DNA sequence: TGTGCCAGCATCCTAGGGAGTGGGTACACTGAAGCTTTCTTT. It translates to CASILGSGYTEAFF.

V and J are TRBV27 and TRBJ2-1; the D gene could be TRBD1 or TRBD2 (5 bases each). With 5 bases removed from V and 10 bases from J, the gap between germline ends came to 24 bases. The CDR3 is 16 residues long. Per the germline V gene, CDR1 is MNHEY and CDR2 is SMNVEV (reference sequence). The CDR3 region is CASSEGWRTRTAEQFF. DNA for the CDR3: TGTGCCAGCAGTGAAGGTTGGAGGACAAGGACTGCAGAGCAGTTCTTC.

The chain combines TRBV7-3 with TRBJ2-1; tentative D call: TRBD2 (5 bases). The CDR3 spans 18 residues. V gave up 10 bases and J gave up 0 bases, with 25 bases separating them. Germline V gives CDR1 SGHTA, CDR2 FQGTGA. The CDR3 coding sequence is TGTGCCACGACCCCCGGGGTAGTAGAGCAGAGCTCCTACAATGAGCAGTTCTTC. Amino acid sequence: CATTPGVVEQSSYNEQFF.

The chain is built from TRBV9 and TRBJ2-1; possibly TRBD1 for D (5 bases). This CDR3 is built from 13 residues. V shed 0 bases and J shed 9 bases, with 10 bases lying between them. Germline loops: CDR1 SGDLS, CDR2 YYNGEE. CDR3 nucleotide sequence: TGTGCCAGCAGCGTAGCGTCTAGGGGTGAGCAGTTCTTC. Its protein is CASSVASRGEQFF.

The J gene is TRBJ2-7, the V gene TRBV27; D gene uncertain. Germline assignment: CDR1 MNHEY and CDR2 SMNVEV (reference sequence). V was clipped by 9 bases and J by 10 bases, with 16 bases between them. There are 11 residues in the CDR3. The CDR3 bases are TGTGCCAGTATGTGGAGTGGGCTTCAGTACTTC. Encoded protein: CASMWSGLQYF.

This clone was counted a single time. The chain combines TRBV29-1 with TRBJ2-1, with a possible D match to TRBD1 (6 bases). The V gene lost 2 bases and the J gene lost 8 bases, with 16 bases spanning the gap. There are 14 residues in the CDR3. CDR1 is SQVTM and CDR2 is ANQGSEA in the germline V gene. The CDR3 DNA follows: TGCAGCGTTGAAACCGGGACAATTGGGGATGAGCAGTTCTTC. Translation gives CSVETGTIGDEQFF.

The chain uses TRBV7-9 and TRBJ2-2; 13 nucleotides align to TRBD2. The junction had 7 bases not matched to a gene; V was cut back by 4 bases and J by 5 bases. This CDR3 comprises 17 residues. Germline V gene data show CDR1 as SEHNR and CDR2 as FQNEAQ (reference sequence). The CDR3 sequence is CASSSPGLAGRTGELFF. In DNA, the CDR3 is TGTGCCAGCAGCTCCCCGGGACTAGCGGGACGGACCGGGGAGCTGTTTTTT.

J is TRBJ1-1 and V is TRBV6-6; D gene uncertain. The CDR3 is made up of 15 amino acids. Trimming left V 7 bases short and J 1 base short, with 16 bases between. Germline CDR1 is MNHNY and CDR2 is SVGAGI (reference sequence). The CDR3 loop reads CASTQDRQSNTEAFF. As DNA, the CDR3 is TGTGCCAGCACCCAAGACCGGCAGTCGAACACTGAAGCTTTCTTT.

This chain uses TRBV4-2 with TRBJ2-7; 14 nucleotides match TRBD2. The ends lost 1 base at V and 4 bases at J; junction bases unmatched: 6. Looked up from germline, CDR1 is LGHNA and CDR2 is YNFKEQ. This CDR3 contains 17 residues. The CDR3 reads CASSQGSRTSGGYEQYF. The CDR3 DNA reads TGTGCCAGCAGCCAAGGGTCAAGGACTAGCGGGGGGTACGAGCAGTACTTC.

This clone was seen a single time. V and J are TRBV27 and TRBJ1-2; 10 positions match TRBD1. J lost 5 bases, V lost 4 bases, and 10 bases had no gene match. Germline V lookup: CDR1 MNHEY, CDR2 SMNVEV (reference sequence). This CDR3 spans 16 amino acids. CDR3 sequence: CASSSLDRGRLYGYTF. As DNA, the CDR3 is TGTGCCAGCAGTTCGCTAGACAGGGGGCGCCTGTATGGCTACACCTTC.

The genes are TRBV7-9 and TRBJ2-7; D might be TRBD1 (5 bases). The CDR3 spans 12 residues. The germline V gene has CDR1 SEHNR and CDR2 FQNEAQ (reference sequence). The V and J ends lost 3 bases and 2 bases respectively, with 5 bases between them. The CDR3 region has the DNA TGTGCCAGCAGCTTGACAGCCTACGAGCAGTACTTC. It yields the protein CASSLTAYEQYF.

This rearrangement joins TRBV13 to TRBJ2-7, with 7 bases identical to TRBD2. J gave up 6 bases and V 1 base, and 6 bases lay outside the gene matches. Germline V gives CDR1 PRHDT, CDR2 FYEKMQ (reference sequence). The CDR3 consists of 14 residues. This CDR3 is CASSLEGGSSEQYF. Here the CDR3 DNA reads TGTGCCAGCAGCTTAGAAGGCGGGAGTAGCGAGCAGTACTTC.

The chain recombines TRBV7-9 with TRBJ2-7, with TRBD2 matching over 11 bases. Germline V CDR1 and CDR2: SEHNR, FQNEAQ (reference sequence). The CDR3 extends over 16 amino acids. Trimming cost V 5 bases and J 2 bases; bases outside gene matches: 8. CDR3 nucleotides: TGTGCCAGCAGCCCAAAACTAGCGGGAGCCCCCTACGAGCAGTACTTC. Residues: CASSPKLAGAPYEQYF.